This passage covers 20 T cell receptor beta chains from one sample sequenced in a study of cytomegalovirus exposure and HLA in healthy donors. PCR amplification relied on 60 Vbeta primers (plus 13 Jbeta primers). Data came from immunoSEQ multiplex PCR; TCRdb stores just in-frame clones and leaves some out. The sample totals tens of thousands of clones; its top ten clones hold approximately 0.58%. The sequenced material came from PBMCs. Source of these receptors: a man aged 50 to 59 in good health and CMV-seronegative.

J is TRBJ2-7 and V is TRBV4-1; TRBD1 agrees at 10 bases. The CDR3 spans 15 residues. Germline assignment: CDR1 MGHRA and CDR2 YSYEKL. Trimming cost V 5 bases and J 3 bases; bases outside gene matches: 7. CDR3 residues: CASSLSTGGNYEQYF. In DNA, the CDR3 is TGCGCCAGCAGCTTGTCGACAGGGGGCAACTACGAGCAGTACTTC.

The rearrangement joins TRBV30 to TRBJ1-5; 9 bases match TRBD1. This CDR3 region has 14 residues. Germline-derived CDR1 and CDR2 are GTSNPN and SVGIG (reference sequence). V dropped 3 bases and J dropped 3; count of bases not matched to a gene: 3. CDR3 DNA sequence: TGTGCCTGGAGGAGGACAGGGGTCAATCAGCCCCAGCATTTT. Its translation: CAWRRTGVNQPQHF.

The V gene is TRBV7-9, the J gene TRBJ1-6; D unresolved. V was trimmed by 2 bases and J by 7 bases, leaving 12 bases between them. Germline V gives CDR1 SEHNR, CDR2 FQNEAQ (reference sequence). There are 15 residues in the CDR3. The CDR3 DNA follows: TGTGCCAGCAGCTTAATCGGAGGGATGAATTCACCCCTCCACTTT. Translation gives CASSLIGGMNSPLHF.

V and J are TRBV10-2 and TRBJ2-7; D unresolved. V was pared by 6 bases and J by 2 bases, with 8 bases between. The V gene's germline CDR1 is WSHSY and CDR2 SAAADI. The CDR3 loop spans 12 amino acids. The CDR3 loop reads CASSPTAYEQYF. The CDR3 DNA is TGCGCCAGCAGCCCTACCGCCTACGAGCAGTACTTC.

The gene calls are TRBV5-1 and TRBJ1-2; D is unresolved. The V gene's germline CDR1 is SGHRS and CDR2 YFSETQ. The CDR3 extends over 15 amino acids. The germline V and J ends were trimmed by 0 bases and 8 bases, with 17 bases remaining between them. The DNA for the CDR3 is TGCGCCAGCAGCTTGGATGCTGGTAGGGCTAGCGGCTACACCTTC. It encodes CASSLDAGRASGYTF. Drawing the rest from reference TRBV5-1 and TRBJ1-2, the complete variable domain is KAGVTQTPRYLIKTRGQQVTLSCSPISGHRSVSWYQQTPGQGLQFLFEYFSETQRNKGNFPGRFSGRQFSNSRSEMNVSTLELGDSALYLCASSLDAGRASGYTFGSGTRLTVV.

The chain recombines TRBV7-2 with TRBJ1-6, with D maybe TRBD1 (6 bases). V was shortened by 6 bases and J by 10 bases, with 13 bases between the two germline ends. Germline V gives CDR1 SGHTA, CDR2 FQGNSA. The CDR3 has 13 amino acids. The DNA for the CDR3 is TGTGCCAGCAGACCCCAGGGGTGGTCACCCCTCCACTTT. Residues: CASRPQGWSPLHF.

The chain links TRBV5-6 to TRBJ1-2; 9 nucleotides align to TRBD1. CDR1 and CDR2 from the germline V gene are SGHDT and YYEEEE. This CDR3 is built from 15 residues. V dropped 4 bases and J dropped 2; count of bases not matched to a gene: 6. The CDR3 DNA sequence: TGTGCCAGCAGCCGTCGCGGGACAGGGAACTATGGCTACACCTTC. Amino acid sequence: CASSRRGTGNYGYTF. The variable domain in full, with the rest retrieved from reference TRBV5-6 and TRBJ1-2, is DAGVTQSPTHLIKTRGQQVTLRCSPKSGHDTVSWYQQALGQGPQFIFQYYEEEERQRGNFPDRFSGHQFPNYSSELNVNALLLGDSALYLCASSRRGTGNYGYTFGSGTRLTVV.

J is TRBJ1-5 and V is TRBV5-3; D is possibly TRBD1 (5 bases). TRBV5-3 is noted as an ORF with a role that remains uncertain. The V and J ends lost 3 bases and 10 bases respectively, with 20 bases between them. The CDR3 is 15 residues long. CDR3: CARSSTEPPMYPQHF. The CDR3, as DNA: TGTGCCAGAAGCTCGACAGAGCCGCCCATGTACCCCCAGCATTTT.

The chain couples TRBV5-1 to TRBJ2-3; the match to TRBD1 covers 7 bases. Germline V lookup: CDR1 SGHRS, CDR2 YFSETQ. This CDR3 is 16 amino acids long. With V trimmed by 4 bases and J by 2 bases, 10 bases remained unmatched. CDR3 amino acids: CASSRQGDQITDTQYF. DNA for the CDR3: TGCGCCAGCAGCCGGCAGGGGGACCAGATCACAGATACGCAGTATTTT.

The chain uses TRBV7-9 and TRBJ2-7; possible D gene TRBD1, 5 bases. Trimming removed 0 bases from V and 2 bases from J, with 17 bases in between. This CDR3 region has 17 residues. CDR1 and CDR2 from the germline V gene are SEHNR and FQNEAQ (reference sequence). CDR3 loop: CASSLAETASLAYEQYF. The CDR3 DNA sequence: TGTGCCAGCAGCTTAGCGGAGACAGCCTCTCTTGCCTACGAGCAGTACTTC.

V is TRBV6-5 and J is TRBJ1-2; 7 positions agree with TRBD1. The CDR3 totals 14 residues. Per germline, CDR1 MNHEY and CDR2 SVGAGI. The junction had 12 bases not matched to a gene; V was cut back by 6 bases and J by 8 bases. As DNA, the CDR3 is TGTGCCAGCAGACCGAACCGACAGGGAGGCGGCTACACCTTC. As protein: CASRPNRQGGGYTF.

The rearrangement joins TRBV7-3 to TRBJ2-1, with a possible D match to TRBD1 (5 bases). Trimming shortened V by 2 bases and J by 5 bases, and 10 bases separated the two germline ends. This CDR3 has 14 amino acids. Germline V CDR1 and CDR2: SGHTA, FQGTGA. CDR3 nucleotides: TGTGCCAGCAGCTTACAAGACAGCCACAATGAGCAGTTCTTC. Its translation is CASSLQDSHNEQFF. The full variable domain, completed using reference TRBV7-3 and TRBJ2-1, is GAGVSQTPSNKVTEKGKYVELRCDPISGHTALYWYRQSLGQGPEFLIYFQGTGAADDSGLPNDRFFAVRPEGSVSTLKIQRTERGDSAVYLCASSLQDSHNEQFFGPGTRLTVL.

The rearrangement links TRBV30 to TRBJ1-5, with unresolved D. Germline V gene data show CDR1 as GTSNPN and CDR2 as SVGIG (reference sequence). Trimming pared 0 bases from V and 6 bases from J, leaving 18 bases between. The CDR3 spans 16 residues. The CDR3 bases are TGTGCCTGGAGTGTATACGAGGGCGGCTTAGGTCAGCCCCAGCATTTT. Translation gives CAWSVYEGGLGQPQHF.

Written as DNA, the CDR3 is TGTGCCAGCAGCTTAAATCCTAGCGGGGACACAGATACGCAGTATTTT. Translating gives CASSLNPSGDTDTQYF. This chain connects TRBV7-3 to TRBJ2-3; 9 nucleotides agree with TRBD2. The CDR3 has 16 residues. CDR1 and CDR2 from the germline V gene are SGHTA and FQGTGA. V lost 1 base and J lost 2; bases outside the gene matches: 4.

DNA for the CDR3: TGTGCCAGCAGTTTAAGGGGCTCGGCGACTAATGAAAAACTGTTTTTT. Its protein is CASSLRGSATNEKLFF. The J gene is TRBJ1-4, the V gene TRBV28; the D gene is possibly TRBD1 (5 bases). Germline lookup yields CDR1 MDHEN and CDR2 SYDVKM. The CDR3 totals 16 residues. With 2 bases removed from V and 2 bases from J, the gap between germline ends came to 12 bases.

The V call is TRBV5-6, the J call TRBJ1-5; 7 nucleotides align to TRBD1. Germline trimming cut 5 bases from V and 4 bases from J; bases unmatched to any gene: 6. The CDR3 totals 14 residues. Germline-derived CDR1 and CDR2 are SGHDT and YYEEEE. This CDR3 is CASSHGTENQPQHF. CDR3 in DNA: TGTGCCAGCAGTCACGGGACAGAAAATCAGCCCCAGCATTTT.

This chain connects TRBV4-3 to TRBJ1-3; tentative D call: TRBD1 (6 bases). CDR1 is LGHNA and CDR2 is YSLEER in the germline V gene. This CDR3 is built from 14 residues. V lost 0 bases to trimming and J lost 5 bases, with 8 bases between them. The CDR3 loop is CASSQERGRNTIYF. CDR3 bases: TGCGCCAGCAGCCAAGAAAGGGGGAGAAACACCATATATTTT.

The V call is TRBV6-1, the J call TRBJ2-1, with TRBD1 matching over 8 bases. Germline CDR1 and CDR2: MNHNS and SASEGT. The CDR3 totals 13 residues. V gave up 5 bases and J gave up 9 bases; unmatched junction bases: 6. The CDR3 reads CASSWTGKGEQFF. DNA of the CDR3: TGTGCCAGCAGTTGGACAGGGAAAGGTGAGCAGTTCTTC.

CDR3 loop: CASSLLETGDYEQYF. The DNA for the CDR3 is TGTGCCAGCAGCCTCCTCGAGACAGGGGACTACGAGCAGTACTTC. The chain couples TRBV7-9 to TRBJ2-7, with 8 bases fitting TRBD1. Germline CDR1 SEHNR, CDR2 FQNEAQ (reference sequence). The CDR3 has 15 amino acids. Trimming took 5 bases from V and 3 from J; bases not matched to a gene: 9.

The V and J genes are TRBV28 and TRBJ2-1; 9 positions agree with TRBD2. V was pared by 2 bases and J by 5 bases, with 1 base of the junction left unmatched. CDR3 length equals 14 residues. CDR1 and CDR2 from the germline V gene are MDHEN and SYDVKM. The CDR3 here is CASSLAGGNNEQFF. The CDR3 bases are TGTGCCAGCAGTTTAGCGGGGGGGAACAATGAGCAGTTCTTC.